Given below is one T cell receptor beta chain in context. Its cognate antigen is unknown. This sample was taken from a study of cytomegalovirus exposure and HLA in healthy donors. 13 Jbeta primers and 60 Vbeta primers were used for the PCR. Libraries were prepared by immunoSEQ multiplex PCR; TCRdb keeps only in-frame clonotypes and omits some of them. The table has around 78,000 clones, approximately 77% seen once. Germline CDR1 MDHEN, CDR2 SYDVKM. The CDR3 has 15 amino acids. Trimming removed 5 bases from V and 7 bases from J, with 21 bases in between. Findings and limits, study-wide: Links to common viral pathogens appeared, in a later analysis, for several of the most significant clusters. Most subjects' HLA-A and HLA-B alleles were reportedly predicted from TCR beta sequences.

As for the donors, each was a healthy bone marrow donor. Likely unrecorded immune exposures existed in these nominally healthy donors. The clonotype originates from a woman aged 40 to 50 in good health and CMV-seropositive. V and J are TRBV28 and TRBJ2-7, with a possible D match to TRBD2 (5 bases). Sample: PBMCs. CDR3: CASSPPLQVPGEQYF. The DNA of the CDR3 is TGTGCCAGCAGTCCACCTCTCCAGGTTCCGGGGGAGCAGTACTTC.